The 4 T cell receptor beta chains reported below all come from one sample, sequenced in a study of identical twins listed by TCRdb under 2016. The library was obtained by 5' RACE. Reads for this sample came from an Illumina HiSeq 2000. TCRdb cleaned the public reads at Q25 with fastp, built clones with MiXCR and kept in-frame beta chains. When rows share a CDR3 protein, they turn into one entry using the most common DNA and genes. Recorded for this sample are under 400,000 distinct CDR3 sequences; approximately 8.7% of them occurred a single time. The top ten constitute roughly 8.7% of the sample. Input material: naive T cells sorted from blood. This sample's cell subset or site label indicates: cells isolated with a human naive T-cell isolation kit. The receptors shown here come from a woman between 50 and 59 years old in good health.

J is TRBJ2-1 and V is TRBV4-2; no firm D call. This CDR3 is 12 amino acids long. Per germline, CDR1 LGHNA and CDR2 YNFKEQ. The V and J ends lost 1 base and 9 bases respectively, with 7 bases between them. In DNA form, the CDR3 reads TGTGCCAGCAGCCAAGTCAGCAGTGAGCAGTTCTTC. Protein sequence: CASSQVSSEQFF.

V usage is TRBV12-3 or TRBV12-4 and J usage is TRBJ1-1; 7 bases line up with TRBD1. Trimming removed 6 bases from V and 1 base from J; junction bases left unmatched: 2. The CDR3 is made up of 13 amino acids. DNA for the CDR3: TGTGCCAGCAGGGGGACAGAGAACACTGAAGCTTTCTTT. It encodes CASRGTENTEAFF.

V usage is TRBV12-3 or TRBV12-4 and J usage is TRBJ2-1; the match to TRBD2 covers 15 bases. CDR3 length equals 17 residues. Trimming at V came to 6 bases and at J to 8 bases, leaving 11 bases not matched to a gene. The CDR3 sequence: CASSPRTSGRARDEQFF. CDR3 coding DNA: TGTGCCAGCAGCCCACGGACTAGCGGGAGGGCCAGGGATGAGCAGTTCTTC.

The table lists this clonotype with many counts. The J gene is TRBJ2-1, the V gene TRBV3-1; 11 bases are shared with TRBD2. With 2 bases clipped from V and 0 bases from J, the junction kept 3 bases outside the gene matches. Germline CDR1 LGHDT, CDR2 YNNKEL (reference sequence). This CDR3 comprises 17 residues. CDR3 residues: CASSQSLAGASYNEQFF. The CDR3 coding sequence is TGTGCCAGCAGCCAATCACTAGCGGGAGCCTCCTACAATGAGCAGTTCTTC.